Below, 5 T cell receptor beta chains from the same sample are listed, as sequenced in a study of blood T cell repertoires in COVID-19. Clones were read by immunoSEQ multiplex PCR, and TCRdb kept only the in-frame ones, dropping some. The table records about 260,000 clones, about 87% of them present only once. Sequenced input: PBMCs or T cells enriched from blood (not recorded which). These receptors were obtained from a woman aged 50 to 65 who had recovered from COVID-19.

A remark on this clone: In the same sample, other DNA sequences code for this CDR3. J is TRBJ2-7 and V is TRBV28; D is undetermined. This CDR3 comprises 11 residues. Trimming shortened V by 3 bases and J by 3 bases, and 3 bases separated the two germline ends. The germline CDR1 and CDR2 sequences are MDHEN and SYDVKM. The CDR3 sequence is CASSFNYEQYF. The CDR3 DNA sequence: TGTGCCAGCAGTTTCAACTACGAGCAGTACTTC. The whole variable domain, filled in from reference TRBV28 and TRBJ2-7, reads DVKVTQSSRYLVKRTGEKVFLECVQDMDHENMFWYRQDPGLGLRLIYFSYDVKMKEKGDIPEGYSVSREKKERFSLILESASTNQTSMYLCASSFNYEQYFGPGTRLTVT.

This clone was found once. CDR3 DNA: TGCGCCAGCAGCTGGGACCCCGGGACGGCGGGGGAGCAGTACTTC. Protein product: CASSWDPGTAGEQYF. The chain has TRBV5-1 and TRBJ2-7; tentative D call: TRBD2 (6 bases). CDR1 is SGHRS, CDR2 YFSETQ, per germline. Trimming took off 3 bases at V and 7 bases at J, with 20 bases between the two ends. CDR3 length equals 15 residues.

The chain carries TRBV4-2 and TRBJ2-1, with 7 bases lining up with TRBD2. The V and J ends lost 0 bases and 6 bases, in that order; junction bases with no gene match: 5. The germline V gene encodes CDR1 LGHNA and CDR2 YNFKEQ. This CDR3 spans 15 amino acids. The chain's CDR3 is CASSQDRDYFNEQFF. CDR3 in DNA: TGTGCCAGCAGCCAAGACCGGGACTACTTCAATGAGCAGTTCTTC.

This clone came up a few times. V usage is TRBV7-9 and J usage is TRBJ1-1; TRBD1 aligns across 7 bases. V shed 5 bases and J 3 bases; nucleotides not matched to a gene: 6. Germline loops: CDR1 SEHNR, CDR2 FQNEAQ (reference sequence). The CDR3 consists of 14 residues. CDR3 sequence (DNA): TGTGCCAGCAGCCCAGGGGGGTGGGACACTGAAGCTTTCTTT. Protein product: CASSPGGWDTEAFF.

The V gene is TRBV30, the J gene TRBJ2-3; tentative D call: TRBD1 (7 bases). Germline V gene sequence: CDR1 GTSNPN, CDR2 SVGIG (reference sequence). V was pared by 8 bases and J by 1 base, with 16 bases between. The CDR3 is 14 amino acids. CDR3 coding DNA: TGTGCCAGTACTAGCACAGGGGGCACAGATACGCAGTATTTT. Its protein is CASTSTGGTDTQYF.